The T cell receptor beta chain described here comes from a study of CD8 T cells in acute hepatitis C reinfection (dated by TCRdb to the early 2020s). With regard to the full study: The TCRbeta repertoire of CD8+ T cells specific for the HCV NS3-1073 epitope was profiled during acute infection and after viral clearance. A handful of spontaneous resolvers provided paired acute and follow-up samples. Acute samples were collected within 168 days of the estimated infection date, from 4 spontaneous resolvers and roughly 6 chronically infected subjects.

With regard to this clone: Nothing much larger sits one base from this clone, and base qualities are not available.

Genomic DNA was extracted from the FACS-sorted cells, and the TCRbeta chains were sequenced by the commercial immunoSEQ service. Regarding the original processing steps: ImmunoSEQ Analyzer software v3.0 and R v3.5.1 were used to analyze the repertoire data. Sequences containing stop codons or out-of-frame rearrangements were removed, so only productive rearrangements were analyzed. Simpson diversity, Shannon entropy, CDR3 length and nucleotide addition metrics were supplied by the sequencing provider. Based on frequency, clonotypes were placed into dominant, sub-dominant, low or lowest abundance groups, and clonotypes under 0.1% were left out of most analyses. A CDR3 amino acid clonotype was designated public if detected in at least two subjects at a cumulative frequency of at least 0.5%. Imported from immuneACCESS, the table was reduced by TCRdb to in-frame sequences with V and J called. These copies leave out some clones; in studies compared against another copy, an unresolved V gene accounts for under half, and the cause of the remainder is not known. That table furnishes V, J and clone size, whereas the DNA furnished D and trimming. In all, the sample holds approximately 4,200 clones, and roughly 40% of those were seen once. The ten largest make up 8% to 10% of the sample.

The investigation overall reported the following: Thirteen public clonotypes were found regardless of outcome; one public clonotype used V04-02/J02-02. Because bulk sequencing covered only the TCRbeta chain, the alphabeta pairing of public clonotypes could not be determined. All groups showed preferential use of the TRBV04 and TRBV06 gene families, a pattern that overrepresentation in the naive pool did not explain. NS3-1073 specific cells were too rare to sort in chronically infected subjects, so no follow-up repertoires exist for those subjects. It was rare for CDR3 sequences to be shared with other epitopes, and exact matching may have been limited by differing sequencing approaches. High diversity was observed in NS3-1073 specific repertoires, and no significant differences in diversity were found between acute resolver, follow-up resolver and acute chronic samples.

The CDR3 goes from the cysteine to the phenylalanine over 15 residues. Solely the CDR3 DNA is kept, with 45 bases framed from the first base. As encoded in the germline V gene, CDR1 is MNHGY while CDR2 is SVAAGI. The V end gives up 3 bases and the J end 5 bases, leaving 4 bases in the junction not matched to a gene. Read against the paper, the sample's time point label means: acute HCV infection, within 168 days of estimated infection date. HCV-specific TCR repertoires were characterized directly ex vivo, and the sequenced cells were not expanded in vitro beforehand. Enrolled in the Montreal Hepatitis C Cohort (HEPCO) in Canada, the donors were people who inject drugs, and these donors were followed every 3 months. Acute primary HCV infection was defined as a positive HCV RNA or antibody test after a negative test within the previous 24 weeks. HCV-specific cells were stained with a PE-labeled tetramer loaded with the NS3 peptide spanning residues 1073-1081. Antibodies against CD3, CD8 and CD45RO were used for surface staining, and dead cells were excluded with an aqua fixable dye. The cohort also had several subjects who developed chronic infection, defined as being HCV RNA positive at 24 weeks. Frozen stocks of peripheral blood mononuclear cells were first thawed, after which negative isolation of CD8+ T cells was carried out using the MACS CD8+ T cell Isolation Kit. Sorting of the cells was done on a BD FACSAria II cell sorter.

The specimen was HCV NS3-1073 tetramer-sorted CD8+ T cells from PBMCs, collected during acute infection. The cell subset or site tag for this specimen amounts to: FACS-sorted NS3-1073 tetramer+ CD8+ T cells. This receptor was obtained from a man aged 30-40 years with chronic hepatitis C. Recombination connected TRBV6-9 to TRBJ2-1, with TRBD1 matching 10 junction bases. The CDR3 amino acid sequence is: CASSYAGQGDNEQFF. In nucleotides, the sequence is TGTGCCAGCAGTTACGCCGGACAGGGGGACAATGAGCAGTTCTTC.